What follows are 28 T cell receptor beta chains derived from one specimen sequenced in a study of CD8 T cells in ankylosing spondylitis. TCRdb itself ran the 5' RACE reads through MiXCR, one entry per CDR3 protein. Altogether under 250,000 distinct CDR3 sequences are present, about 10% being singletons, with the ten largest covering less than 8%. Sequencing was performed on blood, either unsorted or a sorted T cell fraction (not recorded which). These receptors originate from a male donor with ankylosing spondylitis or in good health (not recorded which).

This clonotype was seen repeatedly, ten times or more. This chain uses TRBV21-1 with TRBJ2-3; the D call of TRBD2 is as the table states it, not checked on the DNA. TRBV21-1 is a pseudogene segment. The CDR3 runs 17 residues. The DNA for the CDR3 is TGTGCCAGCAGCTCCCGGTCCCGCGGGAGGGTCGCAGATACGCAGTATTTT. Residues: CASSSRSRGRVADTQYF.

The rearrangement uses TRBV7-9 and TRBJ2-1, with a tentative D call TRBD2 (6 bases). V dropped 4 bases and J dropped 4 bases, with 14 bases sitting between them. CDR1 and CDR2 from the germline V gene are SEHNR and FQNEAQ (reference sequence). The CDR3 extends over 15 amino acids. CDR3 residues: CASSSWRADYNEQFF. The CDR3 DNA follows: TGTGCCAGCAGCTCTTGGAGGGCGGATTACAATGAGCAGTTCTTC. The full variable domain, completed using reference TRBV7-9 and TRBJ2-1, is DTGVSQNPRHKITKRGQNVTFRCDPISEHNRLYWYRQTLGQGPEFLTYFQNEAQLEKSRLLSDRFSAERPKGSFSTLEIQRTEQGDSAMYLCASSSWRADYNEQFFGPGTRLTVL.

This clonotype was picked up many times. This rearrangement joins TRBV10-3 to TRBJ2-7; TRBD1 matches at 8 bases. The CDR3 contains 15 residues. V was pared by 6 bases and J by 2 bases, with 9 bases of the junction left unmatched. Germline-derived CDR1 and CDR2 are ENHRY and SYGVKD. For the CDR3, the DNA is TGTGCCATCAGCCCCCTCGGACAGGGTCCCTACGAGCAGTACTTC. Protein: CAISPLGQGPYEQYF.

The rearrangement uses TRBV18 and TRBJ2-3, with 9 nucleotides matching TRBD1. The ends lost 3 bases at V and 4 bases at J; junction bases unmatched: 5. The CDR3 is made up of 15 amino acids. Germline assignment: CDR1 KGHSH and CDR2 LQKENI. CDR3 loop: CASSPGQGLADTQYF. The CDR3, as DNA: TGTGCCAGCTCACCCGGACAGGGGTTGGCAGATACGCAGTATTTT. Drawing the rest from reference TRBV18 and TRBJ2-3, the complete variable domain is NAGVMQNPRHLVRRRGQEARLRCSPMKGHSHVYWYRQLPEEGLKFMVYLQKENIIDESGMPKERFSAEFPKEGPSILRIQQVVRGDSAAYFCASSPGQGLADTQYFGPGTRLTVL.

The sample holds many counts of this clonotype. This rearrangement joins TRBV12-3 or TRBV12-4 to TRBJ2-2; D gene ambiguous. The CDR3 has 12 amino acids. Trimming took 7 bases from V and 5 from J, leaving 8 bases between them. In DNA form, the CDR3 reads TGTGCCAGCAAAGGCGAGACCGGGGAGCTGTTTTTT. Its translation is CASKGETGELFF.

This clonotype was found a few times. The V gene is TRBV5-1, the J gene TRBJ1-1; no definite D call. Germline-derived CDR1 and CDR2 are SGHRS and YFSETQ. V lost 0 bases, J lost 5 bases, and 14 bases lay in between. CDR3 length: 15 residues. For the CDR3, the DNA is TGCGCCAGCAGCTTGGGGTATGGGTTGCGGACTGAAGCTTTCTTT. It is translated as CASSLGYGLRTEAFF.

This clonotype was found many times. The rearrangement uses TRBV15 and TRBJ2-1, with 7 bases fitting TRBD2. CDR3 length: 16 amino acids. Germline V gene lookup returns CDR1 LNHNV and CDR2 YYDKDF (reference sequence). With V trimmed by 0 bases and J by 5 bases, 7 bases remained unmatched. The CDR3 DNA follows: TGTGCCACCAGCAGAGATAAGGAAGCGGGACACAATGAGCAGTTCTTC. Translated, it gives CATSRDKEAGHNEQFF.

This clonotype has a count of ten or more. This chain uses TRBV25-1 with TRBJ1-6; TRBD1 matches 7 bases. V was pared by 4 bases and J by 9 bases, with 6 bases of the junction left unmatched. Germline V gene sequence: CDR1 MGHDK, CDR2 SYGVNS. This CDR3 is 14 amino acids long. The CDR3 DNA reads as TGTGCCAGCAGTGGCCGACAGGGTACTTCACCCCTCCACTTT. Translation: CASSGRQGTSPLHF.

A word on this clonotype: This could be a read error, since a much larger clone is one nucleotide away. The genes are TRBV10-3 and TRBJ2-7; D is perhaps TRBD1 or TRBD2 (5 bases each). Deletions cut 4 bases from V and 6 bases from J, with 13 bases between. The germline CDR1 and CDR2 sequences are ENHRY and SYGVKD. CDR3 size: 13 residues. Written as DNA, the CDR3 is TGTGCCATCAGTGGAGGGGTATTGGGCGAGCAGTACTTC. Protein product: CAISGGVLGEQYF.

This clonotype was seen at least ten times. The V and J genes are TRBV27 and TRBJ1-6; 12 bases agree with TRBD1. The CDR3 sequence is 15 residues long. Trimming took 1 base from V and 12 from J; bases not matched to a gene: 4. Per the germline V gene, CDR1 is MNHEY and CDR2 is SMNVEV (reference sequence). Here the CDR3 reads CASSLFGTGGLPLHF. The CDR3, as DNA: TGTGCCAGCAGTTTATTTGGGACAGGGGGCCTACCCCTCCACTTT.

This clonotype was counted at least ten times. The genes are TRBV5-1 and TRBJ1-5; D uncertain. The V end lost 2 bases, the J end lost 11 bases, and 11 bases lay between the germline ends. CDR3 length equals 12 residues. Looked up from germline, CDR1 is SGHRS and CDR2 is YFSETQ. In nucleotides, the CDR3 is TGCGCCAGCAGCTTTATAGTGAGAGCCCAGCATTTT. It encodes CASSFIVRAQHF.

This clonotype came up a few times. The CDR3 loop reads CASTQTTVGTNTDTQYF. The CDR3, as DNA: TGTGCCTCCACCCAAACTACCGTAGGGACTAACACAGATACGCAGTATTTT. This chain connects TRBV3-1 to TRBJ2-3, with 7 bases fitting TRBD2. The CDR3 covers 17 residues. CDR1 is LGHDT, CDR2 YNNKEL, per germline (reference sequence). With 11 bases clipped from V and 2 bases from J, the junction kept 19 bases outside the gene matches.

This chain connects TRBV5-6 to TRBJ2-3; D may be TRBD2 (5 bases). Trimming left V 1 base short and J 1 base short, with 19 bases between. CDR1 is SGHDT and CDR2 is YYEEEE in the germline V gene. This CDR3 spans 18 amino acids. CDR3 region: CASSLRFLAAVRTDTQYF. The CDR3 coding sequence is TGTGCCAGCAGCTTGAGGTTCCTAGCCGCGGTGCGCACAGATACGCAGTATTTT.

This clonotype has a count of ten or more. The rearrangement uses TRBV29-1 and TRBJ1-2; TRBD1 might be the D (5 bases). V lost 5 bases and J 4 bases, leaving 17 bases between the germline ends. The germline CDR1 and CDR2 sequences are SQVTM and ANQGSEA. CDR3 size: 14 residues. This CDR3 is CSVRDPSEGYGYTF. CDR3 DNA sequence: TGCAGCGTTAGGGACCCCTCTGAGGGCTATGGCTACACCTTC.

Worth noting for this clonotype: Since a much larger clone is just one base distant, this may be a read error. The gene calls are TRBV7-2 and TRBJ1-2; 10 bases fit TRBD1. The ends lost 9 bases at V and 6 bases at J; junction bases unmatched: 13. The CDR3 is made up of 15 amino acids. From germline, CDR1 is SGHTA and CDR2 FQGNSA. CDR3 residues: CARSQQTGGADGYTF. CDR3 in DNA: TGTGCCAGGAGCCAGCAGACAGGGGGCGCGGATGGCTACACCTTC.

As regards this clonotype: This sequence may be a read error, since a much larger clone differs from it by one base. V is TRBV12-3 or TRBV12-4 and J is TRBJ1-2; tentatively, D is TRBD1 (6 bases). V lost 8 bases, J lost 3 bases, and 25 bases lay in between. The CDR3 is 17 residues long. The CDR3 DNA follows: TGTGCCAGCGGCTCAGCTGGGGGCCGTTTAGTTGACTATGGCTACACCTTC. It codes for CASGSAGGRLVDYGYTF.

This clonotype showed up many times. The V and J genes are TRBV28 and TRBJ1-5, with TRBD1 matching over 9 bases. Germline V gene data show CDR1 as MDHEN and CDR2 as SYDVKM. This CDR3 is built from 15 residues. The trim removed 7 bases at V and 0 bases at J, leaving 4 bases unmatched. The CDR3 DNA follows: TGTGCCAGCAATACAGGGGGCGATAGCAATCAGCCCCAGCATTTT. It is translated as CASNTGGDSNQPQHF.

In this sample, this clonotype turned up many times. The rearrangement links TRBV3-1 to TRBJ1-5; 9 nucleotides agree with TRBD1. Trimming took 0 bases from V and 7 from J; bases not matched to a gene: 7. This CDR3 is 16 amino acids long. CDR1 and CDR2 from the germline V gene are LGHDT and YNNKEL (reference sequence). CDR3: CASSQERDRAKQPQHF. The CDR3 DNA reads TGTGCCAGCAGCCAAGAAAGGGACAGGGCTAAACAGCCCCAGCATTTT.

This chain links TRBV5-5 with TRBJ2-5; D call uncertain. Per the germline V gene, CDR1 is SGHKS and CDR2 is YYEKEE (reference sequence). The CDR3 is 14 residues long. Trimming removed 1 base from V and 5 bases from J, with 12 bases in between. CDR3 nucleotides: TGTGCCAGCAGCTTGATGGCTAGTCAGGAGACCCAGTACTTC. The encoded protein is CASSLMASQETQYF.

This clonotype was counted many times. J is TRBJ1-1 and V is TRBV5-1; unclear D gene. The CDR3 runs to 14 residues. With 2 bases removed from V and 3 bases from J, the gap between germline ends came to 11 bases. Germline values: CDR1 SGHRS, CDR2 YFSETQ. CDR3 in DNA: TGCGCCAGCAGCTTACCGGGTAGGGACACTGAAGCTTTCTTT. Translating gives CASSLPGRDTEAFF.

There are many counts of this clonotype. The CDR3 region is CASSQDWGGRSYQPQHF. Here the CDR3 DNA reads TGCGCCAGCAGCCAAGATTGGGGAGGGCGATCGTATCAGCCCCAGCATTTT. This chain uses TRBV4-1 with TRBJ1-5; D is unresolved. V dropped 0 bases and J dropped 5 bases, with 17 bases sitting between them. There are 17 residues in the CDR3. Germline V gene sequence: CDR1 MGHRA, CDR2 YSYEKL.

In its sample, this clonotype was seen a few times. The chain has TRBV11-2 and TRBJ2-1; D gene uncertain. CDR3 length: 13 residues. Trimming left V 4 bases short and J 4 bases short, with 8 bases between. Germline CDR1 is SGHAT and CDR2 is FQNNGV. CDR3 in amino acids: CASSYSRYNEQFF. The CDR3 DNA sequence: TGTGCCAGCAGCTACTCGAGATACAATGAGCAGTTCTTC.

This clonotype was found many times. The J gene is TRBJ2-3, the V gene TRBV5-1, with 8 bases fitting TRBD1. Germline CDR1 SGHRS, CDR2 YFSETQ. CDR3 length equals 15 residues. V lost 4 bases and J lost 6; bases outside the gene matches: 10. The CDR3 is CASSLGQGSADTQYF. The DNA of the CDR3 is TGCGCCAGCAGCCTTGGACAGGGTTCAGCGGATACGCAGTATTTT.

This clonotype showed up just a few times. The rearrangement joins TRBV12-3 or TRBV12-4 to TRBJ2-4, with a weak D call TRBD2 (7 bases). Trimming took off 7 bases at V and 3 bases at J, with 19 bases between the two ends. The CDR3 is 16 residues long. CDR3 sequence (DNA): TGTGCCAGCACAAAGGGGGGGATCGGGTACAAAAACATTCAGTACTTC. This sequence encodes CASTKGGIGYKNIQYF.

This chain joins TRBV3-1 and TRBJ2-7; D unclear. Germline V gene lookup returns CDR1 LGHDT and CDR2 YNNKEL (reference sequence). The CDR3 runs 12 residues. Trimming pared 1 base from V and 4 bases from J, leaving 5 bases between. The CDR3 DNA is TGTGCCAGCAGCCAAGGACGTTACGAGCAGTACTTC. It translates to CASSQGRYEQYF.

This clonotype was observed a few times. The rearrangement links TRBV5-1 to TRBJ2-1; TRBD1 aligns across 11 bases. Looked up from germline, CDR1 is SGHRS and CDR2 is YFSETQ. The CDR3 loop spans 17 amino acids. V lost 5 bases, J lost 5 bases, and 12 bases stayed unmatched. CDR3 sequence: CASRSGPGQGVNNEQFF. In DNA, the CDR3 is TGCGCCAGCAGATCGGGACCGGGACAGGGGGTAAACAATGAGCAGTTCTTC.

This clonotype has a count of ten or more. The rearrangement uses TRBV5-1 and TRBJ2-7; D is possibly TRBD1 (5 bases). CDR1 and CDR2 from the germline V gene are SGHRS and YFSETQ. This CDR3 contains 14 residues. The V gene lost 9 bases and the J gene lost 2 bases, with 18 bases spanning the gap. The CDR3 coding sequence is TGCGCCAACCGGACACCGCTGTCAACCTACGAGCAGTACTTC. It translates to CANRTPLSTYEQYF. Drawing the rest from reference TRBV5-1 and TRBJ2-7, the complete variable domain is KAGVTQTPRYLIKTRGQQVTLSCSPISGHRSVSWYQQTPGQGLQFLFEYFSETQRNKGNFPGRFSGRQFSNSRSEMNVSTLELGDSALYLCANRTPLSTYEQYFGPGTRLTVT.

This clonotype came up many times. The chain links TRBV25-1 to TRBJ2-2; maybe TRBD1 (6 bases). The CDR3 loop spans 14 amino acids. The V end was cut by 6 bases, the J end by 7 bases, with 15 bases between. CDR1 MGHDK and CDR2 SYGVNS come from the germline V gene. DNA for the CDR3: TGTGCCAGCAGCTCAACAGGGATCATCGGGGAGCTGTTTTTT. Protein sequence: CASSSTGIIGELFF.